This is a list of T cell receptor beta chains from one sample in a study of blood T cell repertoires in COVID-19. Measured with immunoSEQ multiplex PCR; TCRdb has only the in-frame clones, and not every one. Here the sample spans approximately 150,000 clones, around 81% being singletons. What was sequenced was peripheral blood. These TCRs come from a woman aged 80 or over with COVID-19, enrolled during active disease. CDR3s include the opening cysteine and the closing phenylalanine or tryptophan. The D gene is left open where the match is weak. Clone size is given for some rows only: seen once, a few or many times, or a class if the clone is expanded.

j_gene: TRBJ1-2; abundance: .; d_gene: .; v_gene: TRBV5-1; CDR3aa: CASSPGVLTGGYTF; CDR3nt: TGCGCCAGCAGCCCCGGGGTACTTACGGGTGGCTACACCTTC
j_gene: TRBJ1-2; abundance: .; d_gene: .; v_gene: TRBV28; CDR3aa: CASSLGGAGYGYTF; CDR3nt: TGTGCCAGCAGTTTAGGAGGGGCTGGCTATGGCTACACCTTC
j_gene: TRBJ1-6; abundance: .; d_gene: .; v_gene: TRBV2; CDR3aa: CASSEAATASSPLHF; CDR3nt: TGTGCCAGCAGTGAAGCAGCGACAGCGAGTTCACCCCTCCACTTT
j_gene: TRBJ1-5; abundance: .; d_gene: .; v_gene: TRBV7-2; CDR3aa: CASSSVGGSNQPQHF; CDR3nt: TGTGCCAGCAGCTCCGTTGGGGGGAGCAATCAGCCCCAGCATTTT
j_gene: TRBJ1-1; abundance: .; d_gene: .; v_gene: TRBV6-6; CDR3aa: CASAGHPSTEAFF; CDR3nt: TGTGCCAGCGCTGGGCATCCAAGCACTGAAGCTTTCTTT
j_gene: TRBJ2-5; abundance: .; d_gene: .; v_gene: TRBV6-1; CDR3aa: CASSEQRETQYF; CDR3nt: TGTGCCAGCAGTGAACAGCGAGAGACCCAGTACTTC
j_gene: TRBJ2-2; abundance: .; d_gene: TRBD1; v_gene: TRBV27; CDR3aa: CASSRAGGVTGELFF; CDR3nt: TGTGCCAGCAGCCGGGCAGGGGGCGTCACCGGGGAGCTGTTTTTT
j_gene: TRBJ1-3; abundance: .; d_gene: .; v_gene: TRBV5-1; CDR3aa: CASSPLEAGNTIYF; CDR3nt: TGCGCCAGCAGCCCCCTCGAGGCTGGAAACACCATATATTTT
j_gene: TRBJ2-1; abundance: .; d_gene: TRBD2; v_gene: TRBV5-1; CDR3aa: CASSASSGGADEQFF; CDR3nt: TGCGCCAGCAGCGCATCTAGCGGGGGGGCCGATGAGCAGTTCTTC
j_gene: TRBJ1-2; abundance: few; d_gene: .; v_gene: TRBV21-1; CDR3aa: CASSKTGKEANYGYTF; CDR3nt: TGTGCCAGCAGCAAAACAGGCAAAGAAGCTAACTATGGCTACACCTTC
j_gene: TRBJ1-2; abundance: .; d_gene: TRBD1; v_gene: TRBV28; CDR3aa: CASQGQPNYGYTF; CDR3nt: TGTGCCAGCCAGGGACAGCCCAACTATGGCTACACCTTC
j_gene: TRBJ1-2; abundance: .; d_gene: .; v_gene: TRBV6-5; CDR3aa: CASSYSSGGYGYTF; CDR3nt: TGTGCCAGCAGTTACTCGTCGGGGGGCTATGGCTACACCTTC
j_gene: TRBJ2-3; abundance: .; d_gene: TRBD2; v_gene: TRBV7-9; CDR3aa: CASSLGNLEAGVTDTQYF; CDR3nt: TGTGCCAGCAGCTTAGGGAATTTAGAGGCGGGGGTCACAGATACGCAGTATTTT
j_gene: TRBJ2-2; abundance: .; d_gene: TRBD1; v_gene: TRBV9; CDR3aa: CASSVGQGAGGELFF; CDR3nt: TGTGCCAGCAGCGTAGGACAGGGGGCAGGCGGGGAGCTGTTTTTT
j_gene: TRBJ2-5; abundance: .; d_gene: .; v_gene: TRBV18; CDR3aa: CASSRSVEETQYF; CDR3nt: TGTGCCAGCTCACGATCAGTCGAAGAGACCCAGTACTTC
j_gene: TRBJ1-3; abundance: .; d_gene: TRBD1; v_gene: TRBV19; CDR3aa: CASSSTGASGNTIYF; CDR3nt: TGTGCCAGTAGTTCTACAGGGGCCTCTGGAAACACCATATATTTT
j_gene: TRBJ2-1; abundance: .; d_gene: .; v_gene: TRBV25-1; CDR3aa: CASSDLDRQFF; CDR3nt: TGTGCCAGCAGTGACCTCGACAGGCAGTTCTTC
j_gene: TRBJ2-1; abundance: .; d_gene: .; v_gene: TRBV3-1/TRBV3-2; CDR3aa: CASSQDSGTSYNEQFF; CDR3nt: TGTGCCAGCAGCCAGGACTCCGGGACTTCTTACAATGAGCAGTTCTTC
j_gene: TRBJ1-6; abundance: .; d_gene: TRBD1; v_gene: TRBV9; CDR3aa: CASSTQGQANSPLHF; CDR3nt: TGTGCCAGCAGCACCCAGGGACAGGCCAATTCACCCCTCCACTTT
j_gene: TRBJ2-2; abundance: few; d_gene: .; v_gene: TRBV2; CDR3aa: CASSRAGGELFF; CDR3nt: TGTGCCAGCAGCCGCGCGGGCGGGGAGCTGTTTTTT
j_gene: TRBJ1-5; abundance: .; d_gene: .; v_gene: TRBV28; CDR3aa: CASTMRGGISQPQHF; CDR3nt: TGTGCCAGCACCATGAGGGGGGGGATAAGTCAGCCCCAGCATTTT
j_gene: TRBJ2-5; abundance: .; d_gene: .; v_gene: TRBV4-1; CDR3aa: CASTQLGQGGETQYF; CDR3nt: TGCGCCAGCACCCAATTAGGCCAGGGGGGAGAGACCCAGTACTTC
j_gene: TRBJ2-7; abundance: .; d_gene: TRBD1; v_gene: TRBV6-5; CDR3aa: CASRKGQGGYEQYF; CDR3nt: TGTGCCAGCAGGAAGGGACAGGGGGGTTACGAGCAGTACTTC
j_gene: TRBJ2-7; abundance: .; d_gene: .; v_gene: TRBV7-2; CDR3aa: CASSLNGGPSYEQYF; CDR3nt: TGTGCCAGCAGCTTAAATGGCGGGCCCTCCTACGAGCAGTACTTC
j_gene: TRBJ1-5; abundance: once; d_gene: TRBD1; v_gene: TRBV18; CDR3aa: CASSRDRGRQVNNQPQHF; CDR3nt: TGTGCCAGCTCACGGGACAGGGGGCGCCAGGTAAACAATCAGCCCCAGCATTTT
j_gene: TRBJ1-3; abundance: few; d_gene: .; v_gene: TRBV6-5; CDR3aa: CASSYGVQGGNTIYF; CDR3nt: TGTGCCAGCAGTTACGGTGTCCAGGGGGGAAACACCATATATTTT
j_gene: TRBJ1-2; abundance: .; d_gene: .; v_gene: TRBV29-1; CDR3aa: CSASRAGEGYGYTF; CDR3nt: TGCAGCGCAAGTCGGGCAGGGGAGGGATATGGCTACACCTTC
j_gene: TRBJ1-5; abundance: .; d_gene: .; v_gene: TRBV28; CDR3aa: CASLSGTLDQPQHF; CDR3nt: TGTGCCTCATTATCCGGGACTCTCGATCAGCCCCAGCATTTT
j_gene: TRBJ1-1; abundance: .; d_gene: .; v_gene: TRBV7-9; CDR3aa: CAPSGAYTEAFF; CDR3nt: TGTGCCCCCTCGGGTGCTTACACTGAAGCTTTCTTT
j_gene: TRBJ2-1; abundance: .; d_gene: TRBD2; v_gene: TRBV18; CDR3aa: CASSPGAGVYNEQFF; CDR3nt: TGTGCCAGCTCACCAGGAGCGGGGGTTTACAATGAGCAGTTCTTC
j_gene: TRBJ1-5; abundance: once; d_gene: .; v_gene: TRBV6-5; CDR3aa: CASSYSAGAVYQPQHF; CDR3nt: TGTGCCAGCAGTTACTCCGCAGGGGCCGTCTATCAGCCCCAGCATTTT
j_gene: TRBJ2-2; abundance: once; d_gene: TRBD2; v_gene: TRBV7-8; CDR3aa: CASSLKREGTGELFF; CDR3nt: TGTGCCAGCAGCTTAAAGCGGGAGGGCACCGGGGAGCTGTTTTTT
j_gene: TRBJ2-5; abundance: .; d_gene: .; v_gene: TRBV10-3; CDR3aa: CAIKGGEEETQYF; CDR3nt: TGTGCCATCAAGGGGGGGGAGGAGGAGACCCAGTACTTC
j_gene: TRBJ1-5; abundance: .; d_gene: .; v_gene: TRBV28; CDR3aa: CASSSQQGGRPQHF; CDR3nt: TGTGCCAGCAGTTCCCAGCAAGGGGGTAGGCCCCAGCATTTT
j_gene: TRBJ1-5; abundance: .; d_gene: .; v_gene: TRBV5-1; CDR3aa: CASSPSGYSNQPQHF; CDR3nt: TGCGCCAGCAGCCCCTCCGGTTATAGCAATCAGCCCCAGCATTTT
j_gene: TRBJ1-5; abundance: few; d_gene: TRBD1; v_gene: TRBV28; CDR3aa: CASSSTGGGQPQHF; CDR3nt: TGTGCCAGCAGCTCGACAGGGGGGGGTCAGCCCCAGCATTTT
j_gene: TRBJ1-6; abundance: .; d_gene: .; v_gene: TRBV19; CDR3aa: CASSIGTGNSPLHF; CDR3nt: TGTGCCAGTAGTATAGGGACGGGAAATTCACCCCTCCACTTT
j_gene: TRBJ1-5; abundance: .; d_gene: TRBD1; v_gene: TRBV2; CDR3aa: CASSENRGVSNQPQHF; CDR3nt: TGTGCCAGCAGTGAAAACAGGGGCGTGAGCAATCAGCCCCAGCATTTT
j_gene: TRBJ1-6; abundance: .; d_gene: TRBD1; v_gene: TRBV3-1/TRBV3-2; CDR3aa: CASSQVSGGSPLHF; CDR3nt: TGTGCCAGCAGCCAAGTGTCAGGGGGATCACCCCTCCACTTT
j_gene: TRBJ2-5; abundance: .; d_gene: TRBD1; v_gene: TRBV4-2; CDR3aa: CASRGEQGAGETQYF; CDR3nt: TGTGCCAGCAGGGGGGAGCAGGGGGCAGGAGAGACCCAGTACTTC
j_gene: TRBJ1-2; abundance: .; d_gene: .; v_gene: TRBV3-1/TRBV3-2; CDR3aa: CASSQAGPGGYTF; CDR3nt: TGTGCCAGCAGCCAAGCAGGGCCGGGTGGCTACACCTTC
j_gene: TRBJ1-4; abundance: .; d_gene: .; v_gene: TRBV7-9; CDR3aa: CASSYGQGLSEKLFF; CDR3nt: TGTGCCAGCAGCTACGGCCAGGGACTTTCGGAAAAACTGTTTTTT
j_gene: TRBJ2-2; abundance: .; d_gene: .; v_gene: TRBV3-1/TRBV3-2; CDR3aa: CASSQGSGIGELFF; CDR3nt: TGTGCCAGCAGCCAAGGGTCCGGGATCGGGGAGCTGTTTTTT
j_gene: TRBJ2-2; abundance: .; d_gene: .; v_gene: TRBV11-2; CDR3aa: CASTVERFGTGELFF; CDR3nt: TGTGCCAGCACCGTCGAGCGATTCGGAACCGGGGAGCTGTTTTTT
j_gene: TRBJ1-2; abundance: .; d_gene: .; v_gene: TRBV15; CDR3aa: CATSRGGYGYTF; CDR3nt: TGTGCCACCAGCAGGGGGGGATATGGCTACACCTTC
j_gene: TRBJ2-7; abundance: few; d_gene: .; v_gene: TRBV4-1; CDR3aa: CASSQDLSYEQYF; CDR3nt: TGCGCCAGCAGCCAAGATCTCTCCTACGAGCAGTACTTC
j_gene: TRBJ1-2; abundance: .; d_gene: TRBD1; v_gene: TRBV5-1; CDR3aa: CASSLRTGVDYGYTF; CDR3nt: TGCGCCAGCAGCTTGAGGACAGGGGTTGACTATGGCTACACCTTC
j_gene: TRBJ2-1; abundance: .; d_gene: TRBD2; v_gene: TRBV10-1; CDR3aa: CASSASGGLYNEQFF; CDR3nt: TGCGCCAGCAGTGCTAGCGGGGGCCTCTACAATGAGCAGTTCTTC